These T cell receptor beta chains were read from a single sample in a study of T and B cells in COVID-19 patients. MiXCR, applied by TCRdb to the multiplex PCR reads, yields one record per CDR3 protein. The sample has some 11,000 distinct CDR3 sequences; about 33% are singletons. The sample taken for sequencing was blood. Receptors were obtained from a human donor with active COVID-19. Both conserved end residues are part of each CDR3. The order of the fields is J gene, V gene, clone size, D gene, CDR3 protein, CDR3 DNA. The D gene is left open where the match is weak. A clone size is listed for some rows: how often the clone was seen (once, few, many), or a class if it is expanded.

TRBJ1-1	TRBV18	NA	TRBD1	CASSPRTGGTEAFF	TGTGCCAGCTCACCACGTACAGGGGGCACTGAAGCTTTCTTT
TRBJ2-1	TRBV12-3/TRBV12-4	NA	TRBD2	CASSRGSGGYNEQFF	TGTGCCAGCAGCCGGGGAAGCGGGGGGTACAATGAGCAGTTCTTC
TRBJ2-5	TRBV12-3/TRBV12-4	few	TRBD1	CASRAGTGSFETQYF	TGTGCCAGCAGGGCCGGGACAGGGAGTTTTGAGACCCAGTACTTC
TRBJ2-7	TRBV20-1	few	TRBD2	CSARALRGGDSYEQYF	TGCAGTGCTAGAGCCTTACGCGGGGGGGATTCCTACGAGCAGTACTTC
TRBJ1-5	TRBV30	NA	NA	CAWSGLFQGRQPQHF	TGTGCCTGGAGTGGGCTCTTCCAGGGTCGCCAGCCCCAGCATTTT
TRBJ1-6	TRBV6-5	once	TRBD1	CASSYGGQGCGYNSPLHF	TGTGCCAGCAGTTACGGGGGACAGGGTTGTGGTTATAATTCACCCCTCCACTTT
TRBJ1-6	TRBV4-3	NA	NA	CASSQSAVGTPNSPLHF	TGTGCCAGCAGCCAATCGGCCGTAGGCACCCCCAATTCACCCCTCCACTTT
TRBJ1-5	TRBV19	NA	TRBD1	CASISQGGNQPQHF	TGTGCCAGTATATCCCAGGGGGGCAATCAGCCCCAGCATTTT
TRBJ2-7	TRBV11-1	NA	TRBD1	CASSPRQGAHEQYF	TGTGCCAGCAGCCCCAGACAGGGGGCCCACGAGCAGTACTTC
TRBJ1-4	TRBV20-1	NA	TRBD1	CSARPGQDLEKLFF	TGCAGTGCTAGGCCGGGACAGGATCTGGAAAAACTGTTTTTT